One sample yielded the 10 T cell receptor beta chains listed below, sequenced in a study of CD8 T cells in Susac syndrome. RNA totalling about 0.5 to 1 ug underwent reverse transcription with random hexamers. Using its own MiXCR run on the immunoSEQ multiplex PCR reads, TCRdb lists one record per CDR3 protein. The sample records over 70,000 distinct CDR3 sequences, 96% being singletons. Sequencing was done on a sample of CD8+ T cells from PBMCs. Receptor source: a human donor with Susac syndrome.

This rearrangement joins TRBV6-1 to TRBJ2-1; TRBD2 might be the D (6 bases). This CDR3 is built from 15 residues. Germline V gene lookup returns CDR1 MNHNS and CDR2 SASEGT. With 2 bases removed from V and 5 bases from J, the gap between germline ends came to 13 bases. CDR3 amino acids: CASSETASEDNEQFF. For the CDR3, the DNA is TGTGCCAGCAGTGAAACGGCTAGCGAGGACAATGAGCAGTTCTTC.

The J gene is TRBJ1-1, the V gene TRBV18; D is uncertain. Germline V CDR1 and CDR2: KGHSH, LQKENI. This CDR3 is built from 14 residues. The germline V and J ends were trimmed by 3 bases and 2 bases, with 10 bases remaining between them. The chain's CDR3 is CASSPLQPNTEAFF. In nucleotides, the CDR3 is TGTGCCAGCTCACCCCTCCAACCCAACACTGAAGCTTTCTTT.

The chain has TRBV20-1 and TRBJ1-6; D may be TRBD1 (5 bases). Per germline, CDR1 DFQATT and CDR2 SNEGSKA (reference sequence). The CDR3 is 17 amino acids. The ends were cut back, 6 bases at V and 0 bases at J, with 18 bases in the middle. The CDR3 DNA sequence: TGCAGTGCCCCAGGCGGGAAGGGGAGCTCCTATAATTCACCCCTCCACTTT. This translates into CSAPGGKGSSYNSPLHF.

Written as DNA, the CDR3 is TGCAGCGTTGAAGTCGGGAACTACGAGCAGTACTTC. Its protein is CSVEVGNYEQYF. V usage is TRBV29-1 and J usage is TRBJ2-7; the D gene is possibly TRBD2 (5 bases). The ends were cut back, 1 base at V and 3 bases at J, with 7 bases in the middle. The germline V gene has CDR1 SQVTM and CDR2 ANQGSEA. The CDR3 is 12 residues long.

The rearrangement joins TRBV5-1 to TRBJ2-7, with TRBD1 matching 11 bases. Losses at the gene ends were 2 bases for V and 7 bases for J; bases not matched to a gene: 11. CDR3 length equals 16 residues. Germline V gene lookup returns CDR1 SGHRS and CDR2 YFSETQ. The CDR3 coding sequence is TGCGCCAGCAGCTTAGTCGCCGGGACAGGGGGTGAGGAGCAGTACTTC. Translated: CASSLVAGTGGEEQYF.

The chain carries TRBV29-1 and TRBJ2-3; 7 nucleotides match TRBD1. The CDR3 length is 16 residues. V was pared by 7 bases and J by 0 bases, with 13 bases of the junction left unmatched. In germline, CDR1 is SQVTM, CDR2 ANQGSEA. The CDR3 here is CSASYDRASSTDTQYF. CDR3 sequence (DNA): TGCAGCGCAAGTTACGACAGGGCTTCTAGCACAGATACGCAGTATTTT.

This chain connects TRBV7-2 to TRBJ2-5, with D unresolved. CDR1 is SGHTA and CDR2 is FQGNSA in the germline V gene. CDR3 length: 12 residues. V gave up 4 bases and J gave up 4 bases, with 7 bases separating them. In nucleotides, the CDR3 is TGTGCCAGCAGCTGGGCCTCAGAGACCCAGTACTTC. It yields the protein CASSWASETQYF.

This clonotype has just a few counts. This chain uses TRBV6-1 with TRBJ1-6; weak D call: TRBD1 (5 bases). V gave up 6 bases and J gave up 7 bases, with 13 bases separating them. Germline V CDR1 and CDR2: MNHNS, SASEGT. The CDR3 length is 14 residues. The CDR3, as DNA: TGTGCCAGCAGCCAGGGTTCGGGAAATTCACCCCTCCACTTT. Translating gives CASSQGSGNSPLHF.

The chain links TRBV29-1 to TRBJ1-1, with a tentative D call TRBD1 (5 bases). Between the trimmed V and J ends, which lost 4 bases and 1 base, there was a span of 10 bases. This CDR3 region has 13 residues. Germline assignment: CDR1 SQVTM and CDR2 ANQGSEA. CDR3 bases: TGCAGCGTTGGGGCGGGGGGGAACACTGAAGCTTTCTTT. Translation gives CSVGAGGNTEAFF.

The chain employs TRBV24-1 and TRBJ1-2; D remains ambiguous. V was clipped by 4 bases and J by 8 bases, with 10 bases between them. The CDR3 runs 12 residues. Germline V CDR1 and CDR2: KGHDR, SFDVKD. This CDR3 reads CATSDPDTGYTF. The DNA of the CDR3 is TGTGCCACCAGTGACCCAGACACAGGCTACACCTTC.